The T cell receptor (beta chain) under discussion was sequenced for a study of T cells in localized non-small cell lung cancer (TCRdb year 2020). About the investigation overall: Comparing tumors with uninvolved tumor-adjacent lungs, the study looked at the T cell repertoires of hundreds of patients with early-stage NSCLC. A mean age of around 66 years was recorded for the NSCLC patients, of whom around 120 were male and 95 to 110 were female. All 240 or so NSCLC patients in the cohort were treatment-naive and had localized lung tumors that were resected.

Concerning this clone: It lacks a known antigen. No base-level quality is on record; no much larger clone is a single base apart.

Overall study results and their limits: A median of 57 of the top 100 tumor clones were detected in paired uninvolved adjacent lung, and around 27 of these tumor clones were also found among the top 100 clones of the paired uninvolved adjacent lung. Longer overall survival was associated with higher blood T cell density, whereas shorter survival was associated with higher adjacent-lung clonality. Because the study design was exploratory, TCR variables were selected using unadjusted p-values without false-discovery rate correction. The highest T cell clonality was observed in uninvolved tumor-adjacent lung, where clonality exceeded that of tumor, suggesting that antigenic responses were more focused in uninvolved tumor-adjacent lung. Because multi-region tumor sequencing was not performed, intratumor heterogeneity could not be ruled out.

At the junction V is shortened by 6 bases and J by 2 bases; bases outside the gene matches: 6. From its cysteine to its phenylalanine, the CDR3 spans 15 amino acids. Just the 45-base CDR3 DNA is kept, in frame starting at base 1. Looking up the germline V gene (reference sequence) yields CDR1 LNHDA and CDR2 SQIVND. The immunoSEQ Assay was used to sequence TCR beta CDR3 regions from DNA. The original methods were these. T cell density was computed as TCR beta template counts normalized to usable DNA estimated by amplifying housekeeping genes. The preseqR package was used to estimate richness by extrapolating to 400,000 templates for PBMC samples and to 120,000 templates for tissue samples. Clonality was defined by subtracting Pielou's evenness from one. Tissue-enriched TCRs were identified by differential abundance testing using productive amino-acid clonotypes, minimum total count 5 and alpha 0.1. The Jaccard Index and the Morisita Overlap Index were used to measure repertoire overlap between compartments. GLIPH clustered TCR beta CDR3s with public tetramer-defined viral CDR3s; viral motifs required at least three viral sequences plus V-gene enrichment. TCRdb took over this immuneACCESS table, retaining in-frame rearrangements with V and J assigned. Such tables are incomplete; in checked studies, under half of the missing clones stem from an unresolved V gene, and the remainder is unexplained. Clone size and the V and J calls come from that table; the DNA yielded D and trimming. For this sample there are about 70,000 clones; approximately 84% appear just once. 1.3% of the sample is in the top ten clones.

At diagnosis, tumor, uninvolved tumor-adjacent lung and peripheral blood were collected and then preserved as a mix of FFPE and fresh-frozen material. For TCR repertoire profiling, blood samples were analyzed as peripheral blood mononuclear cells. The chain is assembled from TRBV19 and TRBJ2-1, and 8 bases in between align with TRBD1. Sample: peripheral blood, taken before any cancer treatment. The TCR comes from a female donor older than 55 with stage I lung adenocarcinoma. The CDR3 region has the sequence CASRPDRGPYNEQFF. The nucleotide sequence is TGTGCCAGTAGGCCAGACAGGGGACCCTACAATGAGCAGTTCTTC.